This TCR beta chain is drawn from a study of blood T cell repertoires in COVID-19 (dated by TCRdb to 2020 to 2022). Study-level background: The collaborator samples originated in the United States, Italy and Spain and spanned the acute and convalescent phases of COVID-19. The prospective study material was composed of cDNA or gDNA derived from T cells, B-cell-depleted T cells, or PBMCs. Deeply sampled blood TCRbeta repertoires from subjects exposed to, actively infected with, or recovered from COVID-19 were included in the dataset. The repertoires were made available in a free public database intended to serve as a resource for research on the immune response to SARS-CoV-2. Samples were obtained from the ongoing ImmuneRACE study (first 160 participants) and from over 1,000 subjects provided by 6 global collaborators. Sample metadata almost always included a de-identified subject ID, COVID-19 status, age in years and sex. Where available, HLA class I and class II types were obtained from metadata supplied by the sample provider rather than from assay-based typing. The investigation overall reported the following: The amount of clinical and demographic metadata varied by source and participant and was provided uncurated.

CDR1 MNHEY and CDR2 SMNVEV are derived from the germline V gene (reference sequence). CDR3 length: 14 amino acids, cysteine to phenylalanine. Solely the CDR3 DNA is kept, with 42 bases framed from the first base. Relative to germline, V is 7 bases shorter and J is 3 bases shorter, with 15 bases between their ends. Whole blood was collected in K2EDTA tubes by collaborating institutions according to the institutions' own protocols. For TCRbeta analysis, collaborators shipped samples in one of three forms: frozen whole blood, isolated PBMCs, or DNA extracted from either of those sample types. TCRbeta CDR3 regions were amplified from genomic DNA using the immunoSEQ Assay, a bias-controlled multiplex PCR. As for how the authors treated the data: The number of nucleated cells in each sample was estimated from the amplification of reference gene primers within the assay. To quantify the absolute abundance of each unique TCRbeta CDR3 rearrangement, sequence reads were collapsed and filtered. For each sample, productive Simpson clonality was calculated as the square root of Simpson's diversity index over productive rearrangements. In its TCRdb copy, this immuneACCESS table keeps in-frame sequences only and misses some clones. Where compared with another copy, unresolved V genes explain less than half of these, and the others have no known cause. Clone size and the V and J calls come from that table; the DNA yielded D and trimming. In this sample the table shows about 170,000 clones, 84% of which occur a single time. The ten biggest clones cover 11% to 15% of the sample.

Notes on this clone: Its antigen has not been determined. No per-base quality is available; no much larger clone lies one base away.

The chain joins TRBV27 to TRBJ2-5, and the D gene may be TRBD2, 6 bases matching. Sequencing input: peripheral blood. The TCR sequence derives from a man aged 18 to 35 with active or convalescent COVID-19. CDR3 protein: CASKVPGAEETQYF. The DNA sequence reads TGTGCCAGCAAGGTACCGGGAGCCGAAGAGACCCAGTACTTC.